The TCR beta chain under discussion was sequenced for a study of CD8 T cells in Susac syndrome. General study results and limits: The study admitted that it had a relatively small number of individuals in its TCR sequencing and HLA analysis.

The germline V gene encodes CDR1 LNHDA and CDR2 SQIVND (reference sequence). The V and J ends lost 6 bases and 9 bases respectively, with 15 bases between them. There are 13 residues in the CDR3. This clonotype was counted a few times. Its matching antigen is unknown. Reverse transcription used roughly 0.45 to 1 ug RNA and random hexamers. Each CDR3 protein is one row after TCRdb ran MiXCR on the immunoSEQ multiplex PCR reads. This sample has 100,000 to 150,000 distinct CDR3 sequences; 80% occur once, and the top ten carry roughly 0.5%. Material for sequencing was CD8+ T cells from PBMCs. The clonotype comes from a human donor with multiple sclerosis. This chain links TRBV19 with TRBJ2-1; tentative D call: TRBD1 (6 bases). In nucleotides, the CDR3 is TGTGCCAGTAGACAAACAGGGCTGGGTGAGCAGTTCTTC. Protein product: CASRQTGLGEQFF.